In its sample, the clone carrying this T cell receptor beta chain is medium-sized. Antigen unknown. The V gene end was trimmed by 5 bases and the J gene end by 2 bases; junction bases not matched to a gene: 9. The CDR3 consists of 15 residues. Germline CDR1 is SGHAT and CDR2 is FQNNGV. Treatment was busulfan-fludarabine conditioning, a marrow graft, and cyclophosphamide on days +3 and +4. These data originate in a study of T cells after posttransplantation cyclophosphamide. Study outcomes and limitations: After PTCy, TRB diversity resembled that of CNI/methotrexate controls.

Measured with immunoSEQ multiplex PCR; TCRdb has only the in-frame clones, and not every one. The table has around 10,000 clones, around 85% seen once. The receptor's source is a female patient in her 50s who received an allogeneic stem cell transplant from a related donor, was CMV-positive, and had no GVHD. These T cells may partly come from the graft donor. Sequencing used PBMCs, obtained roughly 2,000 days after allogeneic stem cell transplant with posttransplant cyclophosphamide. The rearrangement uses TRBV11-2 and TRBJ2-7, with 7 bases lining up with TRBD1. CDR3 sequence: CASSARQGSPYEQYF. CDR3 sequence (DNA): TGTGCCAGCAGCGCCCGACAGGGATCCCCCTACGAGCAGTACTTC.